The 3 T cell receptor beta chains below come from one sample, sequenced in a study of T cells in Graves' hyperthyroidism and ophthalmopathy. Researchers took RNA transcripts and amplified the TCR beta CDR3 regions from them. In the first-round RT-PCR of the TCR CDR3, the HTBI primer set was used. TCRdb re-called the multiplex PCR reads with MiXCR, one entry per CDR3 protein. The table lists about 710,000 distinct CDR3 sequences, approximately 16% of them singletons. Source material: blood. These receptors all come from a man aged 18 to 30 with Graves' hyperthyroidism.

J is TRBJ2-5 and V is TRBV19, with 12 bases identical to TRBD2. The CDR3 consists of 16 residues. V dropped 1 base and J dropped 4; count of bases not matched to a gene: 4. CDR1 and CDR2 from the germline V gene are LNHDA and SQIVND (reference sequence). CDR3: CASSIGLAGVAETQYF. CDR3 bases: TGTGCCAGTAGTATAGGACTAGCGGGAGTTGCAGAGACCCAGTACTTC.

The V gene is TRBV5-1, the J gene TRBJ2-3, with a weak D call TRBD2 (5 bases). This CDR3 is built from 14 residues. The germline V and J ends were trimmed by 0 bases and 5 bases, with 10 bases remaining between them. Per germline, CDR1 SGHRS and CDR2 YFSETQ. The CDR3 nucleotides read TGCGCCAGCAGCTTGGTACGGGGAATAGATACGCAGTATTTT. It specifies CASSLVRGIDTQYF.

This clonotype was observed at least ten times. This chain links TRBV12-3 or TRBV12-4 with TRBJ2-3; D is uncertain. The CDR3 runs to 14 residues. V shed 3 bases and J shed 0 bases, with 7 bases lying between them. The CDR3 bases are TGTGCCAGCAGTTTCGCAGCTAGCACAGATACGCAGTATTTT. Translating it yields CASSFAASTDTQYF.